This entry lists 24 T cell receptor beta chains sequenced from one sample in a study of T cell responses to AZD1222 COVID-19 vaccine. Generated by immunoSEQ multiplex PCR, the TCRdb table keeps only in-frame clones and is missing some. In the table there are 55,000 to 75,000 clones, roughly 85% of which are singletons. The specimen was peripheral blood, collected on day 0 of AZD1222 vaccination. All receptors derive from an adult in good health.

The genes are TRBV7-3 and TRBJ2-7; D is possibly TRBD2 (6 bases). The CDR3 is 12 residues long. V was clipped by 4 bases and J by 7 bases, with 11 bases between them. The germline V gene has CDR1 SGHTA and CDR2 FQGTGA. DNA of the CDR3: TGTGCCAGCAGCTCGGCCGGGGGAGAGCAGTACTTC. Its translation is CASSSAGGEQYF.

The gene calls are TRBV3-1 (or the pseudogene TRBV3-2) and TRBJ1-1; no definite D call. Germline CDR1 is LGHDT and CDR2 is YNNKEL (reference sequence). The CDR3 has 17 amino acids. The V end was cut by 2 bases, the J end by 2 bases, with 18 bases between. Here the CDR3 reads CASSQFGGRQINTEAFF. CDR3 in DNA: TGTGCCAGCAGCCAATTCGGCGGGAGGCAGATAAACACTGAAGCTTTCTTT.

A note on this clone: Other DNA sequences in the same sample also yield this CDR3. V usage is TRBV7-3 and J usage is TRBJ1-2, with D unclear. This CDR3 is 13 amino acids long. The ends were cut back, 2 bases at V and 2 bases at J, with 6 bases in the middle. Germline V gene sequence: CDR1 SGHTA, CDR2 FQGTGA. The CDR3 reads CASSLSANYGYTF. The DNA for the CDR3 is TGTGCCAGCAGCTTATCGGCGAACTATGGCTACACCTTC.

This chain uses TRBV12-3 or TRBV12-4 with TRBJ2-5; D unresolved. Trimming cost V 2 bases and J 4 bases, with 8 bases left between them. The CDR3 spans 13 residues. CDR3 sequence (DNA): TGTGCCAGCAGTTTATTTACCCCAGAGACCCAGTACTTC. Translating it yields CASSLFTPETQYF.

The rearrangement joins TRBV11-3 to TRBJ2-1; 7 bases map to TRBD2. Germline loops: CDR1 SGHNT, CDR2 YENEEA. V shed 5 bases and J 1 base; nucleotides not matched to a gene: 2. CDR3 length: 14 residues. CDR3 coding DNA: TGTGCCAGCAGCGTGCGGGGGTCCTACAATGAGCAGTTCTTC. It is translated as CASSVRGSYNEQFF.

This clone was seen a handful of times. This chain connects TRBV6-1 to TRBJ1-5; 7 bases line up with TRBD1. Germline V gene lookup returns CDR1 MNHNS and CDR2 SASEGT. The CDR3 runs to 17 residues. The J segment lost 0 bases and the V segment lost 2 bases, leaving 7 bases of the junction unmatched. The CDR3 protein is CASSETGVHFSNQPQHF. The CDR3 DNA is TGTGCCAGCAGTGAAACAGGGGTCCACTTTAGCAATCAGCCCCAGCATTTT.

In nucleotides, the CDR3 is TGTGCCAGCAGTGAAGCCCCTGGGGAGCCCTACGAGCAGTACTTC. It yields the protein CASSEAPGEPYEQYF. The rearrangement joins TRBV2 to TRBJ2-7; D is possibly TRBD2 (5 bases). The CDR3 sequence is 15 residues long. Germline values: CDR1 SNHLY, CDR2 FYNNEI. V dropped 0 bases and J dropped 2 bases, with 11 bases sitting between them.

This clone has a single count. In nucleotides, the CDR3 is TGTGCCAGCAGCGAGACCCTTAACTATGGCTACACCTTC. It specifies CASSETLNYGYTF. The rearrangement uses TRBV5-4 and TRBJ1-2; D remains unclear. The V and J ends lost 4 bases and 1 base respectively, with 8 bases between them. The CDR3 length is 13 residues. Germline-derived CDR1 and CDR2 are SGHNT and YYREEE (reference sequence).

The V call is TRBV4-2, the J call TRBJ1-4; D remains unclear. This CDR3 has 17 amino acids. V was clipped by 0 bases and J by 0 bases, with 11 bases between them. Germline V lookup: CDR1 LGHNA, CDR2 YNFKEQ. The chain's CDR3 is CASSQDRLSTTNEKLFF. CDR3 nucleotide sequence: TGTGCCAGCAGCCAAGATCGCCTTAGCACAACTAATGAAAAACTGTTTTTT.

This clone was recorded a few times. V gene TRBV20-1 combines with J gene TRBJ2-5, with D hard to call. Germline assignment: CDR1 DFQATT and CDR2 SNEGSKA (reference sequence). The CDR3 extends over 11 amino acids. V was pared by 1 base and J by 5 bases, with 5 bases between. Written as DNA, the CDR3 is TGCAGTGCTAGAGCAGAGGAGACCCAGTACTTC. Residues: CSARAEETQYF.

This clone has more than one count but fewer than ten. V usage is TRBV19 and J usage is TRBJ1-1, with D perhaps TRBD1 (6 bases). V lost 3 bases, J lost 1 base, and 15 bases lay in between. The germline V gene encodes CDR1 LNHDA and CDR2 SQIVND (reference sequence). The CDR3 is made up of 16 amino acids. The CDR3 is CASSMLAGVPNTEAFF. DNA for the CDR3: TGTGCCAGTAGTATGTTAGCAGGGGTCCCGAACACTGAAGCTTTCTTT.

This rearrangement joins TRBV2 to TRBJ1-5, with 7 nucleotides matching TRBD1. The CDR3 has 12 residues. With V trimmed by 6 bases and J by 9 bases, 5 bases remained unmatched. Germline CDR1 is SNHLY and CDR2 is FYNNEI. CDR3 sequence: CASSGQVMPQHF. The CDR3 nucleotides read TGTGCCAGCAGCGGACAGGTCATGCCCCAGCATTTT.

This chain uses TRBV29-1 with TRBJ2-7; D call uncertain. The CDR3 extends over 11 amino acids. Looked up from germline, CDR1 is SQVTM and CDR2 is ANQGSEA. V was clipped by 4 bases and J by 3 bases, with 7 bases between them. CDR3 sequence reads: CSVGEYYEQYF. In DNA form, the CDR3 reads TGCAGCGTTGGGGAATACTACGAGCAGTACTTC.

V is TRBV7-2 and J is TRBJ1-4, with unresolved D. The CDR3 sequence is 14 residues long. V lost 7 bases and J 3 bases, leaving 12 bases between the germline ends. Germline V lookup: CDR1 SGHTA, CDR2 FQGNSA. The CDR3 sequence is CASNPGWANEKLFF. The CDR3 nucleotides read TGTGCCAGCAACCCGGGATGGGCTAATGAAAAACTGTTTTTT.

The V call is TRBV10-2, the J call TRBJ1-5, with 10 nucleotides matching TRBD1. Trimming cost V 6 bases and J 6 bases; bases outside gene matches: 11. The germline CDR1 and CDR2 sequences are WSHSY and SAAADI. The CDR3 has 16 residues. The CDR3 DNA follows: TGCGCCAGCAGCGACTCTAGACAGGGGGCTATTCAGCCCCAGCATTTT. Translated, it gives CASSDSRQGAIQPQHF.

The chain recombines TRBV12-5 with TRBJ2-5; D gene ambiguous. The germline V gene has CDR1 LGHNT and CDR2 FRNRAP. The length of the CDR3 is 15 residues. Trimming pared 7 bases from V and 2 bases from J, leaving 17 bases between. CDR3 sequence reads: CASALSWGTQETQYF. The CDR3 region has the DNA TGTGCTAGTGCCCTCTCCTGGGGAACTCAAGAGACCCAGTACTTC. Full variable domain (missing parts from reference TRBV12-5 and TRBJ2-5): DARVTQTPRHKVTEMGQEVTMRCQPILGHNTVFWYRQTMMQGLELLAYFRNRAPLDDSGMPKDRFSAEMPDATLATLKIQPSEPRDSAVYFCASALSWGTQETQYFGPGTRLLVL.

In its sample, this clone was seen a few times. The V call is TRBV10-2, the J call TRBJ2-1; D ambiguous. V was cut by 0 bases and J by 3 bases, with 12 bases left in between. CDR3 size: 16 residues. Per germline, CDR1 WSHSY and CDR2 SAAADI. Written as DNA, the CDR3 is TGCGCCAGCAGTGAGTCACGTGGTTATATCTACAATGAGCAGTTCTTC. It codes for CASSESRGYIYNEQFF.

V and J are TRBV6-1 and TRBJ1-6; 8 bases are a match to TRBD1. The CDR3 sequence is 16 residues long. In germline, CDR1 is MNHNS, CDR2 SASEGT. V was pared by 4 bases and J by 8 bases, with 10 bases of the junction left unmatched. CDR3 protein: CASSGATGTGDSPLHF. Here the CDR3 DNA reads TGTGCCAGCAGTGGTGCTACCGGGACAGGCGATTCACCCCTCCACTTT.

The chain links TRBV2 to TRBJ1-5; D is uncertain. Trimming cost V 1 base and J 7 bases, with 5 bases left between them. Looked up from germline, CDR1 is SNHLY and CDR2 is FYNNEI. The CDR3 contains 12 residues. CDR3 residues: CASSEGAQPQHF. As DNA, the CDR3 is TGTGCCAGCAGTGAAGGGGCGCAGCCCCAGCATTTT.

The V and J genes are TRBV28 and TRBJ2-2; 8 bases map to TRBD1. Germline CDR1 is MDHEN and CDR2 is SYDVKM. The CDR3 extends over 19 amino acids. The V segment lost 4 bases and the J segment 0 bases; nucleotides outside the gene matches: 13. The CDR3 sequence is CASSYTRIGTGPNTGELFF. The DNA for the CDR3 is TGTGCCAGCAGTTATACACGTATCGGGACAGGTCCGAACACCGGGGAGCTGTTTTTT.

This rearrangement joins TRBV9 to TRBJ2-1, with 8 bases that match TRBD1. Germline loops: CDR1 SGDLS, CDR2 YYNGEE. V was clipped by 2 bases and J by 0 bases; unmatched bases: 7. The CDR3 consists of 17 residues. The CDR3 spells CASSVQQGQVSYNEQFF. DNA of the CDR3: TGTGCCAGCAGCGTCCAACAGGGACAGGTCTCCTACAATGAGCAGTTCTTC.

V usage is TRBV6-5 and J usage is TRBJ2-7, with D unresolved. Trimming removed 7 bases from V and 4 bases from J, with 20 bases in between. Germline V CDR1 and CDR2: MNHEY, SVGAGI. The CDR3 runs to 15 residues. The CDR3 is CASTSRKVTRYEQYF. The DNA of the CDR3 is TGTGCCAGCACCTCTCGAAAAGTAACCAGGTACGAGCAGTACTTC.

A single count supports this clone. The genes are TRBV29-1 and TRBJ1-2; D is possibly TRBD1 (6 bases). Germline V gene sequence: CDR1 SQVTM, CDR2 ANQGSEA. Trimming took 0 bases from V and 6 from J, leaving 11 bases between them. This CDR3 spans 13 amino acids. The CDR3 nucleotides are TGCAGCGTTGAAGAGCAGGGGAACAATGGCTACACCTTC. Amino acids: CSVEEQGNNGYTF.

This clone was detected only once. This chain joins TRBV7-2 and TRBJ2-6; the match to TRBD1 covers 8 bases. Germline assignment: CDR1 SGHTA and CDR2 FQGNSA. J gave up 2 bases and V 5 bases, and 5 bases lay outside the gene matches. The CDR3 runs 16 residues. CDR3 nucleotide sequence: TGTGCCAGCAGCAGGGACAGGTTGGCTGGGGCCAACGTCCTGACTTTC. Translating gives CASSRDRLAGANVLTF. The entire variable domain, with the rest obtained from reference TRBV7-2 and TRBJ2-6, is as follows: GAGVSQSPSNKVTEKGKDVELRCDPISGHTALYWYRQSLGQGLEFLIYFQGNSAPDKSGLPSDRFSAERTGGSVSTLTIQRTQQEDSAVYLCASSRDRLAGANVLTFGAGSRLTVL.